This entry describes one TCR beta chain. The antigen is not known. These data come from a study of monozygotic twins with inflammatory bowel disease. General study findings and limits: Possibly because of limited power, concordant and discordant twins showed no difference in repertoire similarity. Those with IBD had lower TCRbeta diversity (inverse Simpson) than their healthy co-twins did.

Germline V gene lookup returns CDR1 SGHTA and CDR2 FQGTGA. This CDR3 is 16 amino acids long. Whole blood without T cell sorting served as the source of isolated total RNA. TCRdb reworked the 5' RACE reads into one entry per CDR3 protein, no DNA. This sample contains under 200,000 distinct CDR3 sequences. The sample consisted of blood. The chain is built from TRBV7-3 and TRBJ2-1; the TRBD2 assignment by TCRdb is unverifiable without DNA. This TCR came from a human donor with ulcerative colitis or Crohn's disease, or a healthy co-twin of an affected twin (not recorded which). CDR3 loop: CASSSARTSSYNEQFF.